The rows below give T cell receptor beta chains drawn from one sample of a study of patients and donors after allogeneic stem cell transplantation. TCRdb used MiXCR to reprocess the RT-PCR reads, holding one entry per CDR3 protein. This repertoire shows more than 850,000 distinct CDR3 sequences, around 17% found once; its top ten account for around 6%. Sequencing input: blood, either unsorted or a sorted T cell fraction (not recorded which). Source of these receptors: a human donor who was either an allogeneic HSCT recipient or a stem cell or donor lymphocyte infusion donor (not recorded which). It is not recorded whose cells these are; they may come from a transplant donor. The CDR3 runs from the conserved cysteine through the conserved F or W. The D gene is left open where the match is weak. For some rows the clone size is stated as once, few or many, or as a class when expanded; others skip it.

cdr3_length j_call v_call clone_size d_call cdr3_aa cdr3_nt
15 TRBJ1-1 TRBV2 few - CASSVLRQGGWGAFF TGTGCCAGCAGTGTCCTAAGGCAGGGCGGTTGGGGAGCTTTCTTT
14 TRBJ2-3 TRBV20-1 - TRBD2 CSAREGGVTDTQYF TGCAGTGCTAGGGAGGGAGGGGTCACAGATACGCAGTATTTT
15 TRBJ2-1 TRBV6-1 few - CASSEPGLRTHEQFF TGTGCCAGCAGTGAACCGGGGTTAAGAACCCATGAGCAGTTCTTC
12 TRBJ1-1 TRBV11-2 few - CASSAPTGAAFF TGTGCCAGCAGCGCACCGACCGGAGCTGCTTTCTTT
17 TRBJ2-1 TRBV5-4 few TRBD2 CASSDRTSGGSYNEQFF TGTGCCAGCAGCGACAGGACTAGCGGGGGGTCATACAATGAGCAGTTCTTC
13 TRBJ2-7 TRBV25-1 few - CASSLKGRTEQYF TGTGCCAGCAGTCTTAAGGGACGAACCGAGCAGTACTTC
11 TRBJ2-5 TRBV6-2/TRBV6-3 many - CASSWSETQYF TGTGCCAGCAGTTGGAGCGAGACCCAGTACTTC
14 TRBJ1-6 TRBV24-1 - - CATSDGTKNSPLHF TGTGCCACCAGTGATGGGACAAAAAATTCACCCCTCCACTTT
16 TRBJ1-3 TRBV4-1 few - CASSQAVESSGNTIYF TGCGCCAGCAGCCAAGCCGTCGAGAGCTCTGGAAACACCATATATTTT
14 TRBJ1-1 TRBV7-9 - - CASISGRANTEAFF TGTGCCAGCATCTCAGGGCGGGCGAACACTGAAGCTTTCTTT
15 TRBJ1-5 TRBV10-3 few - CAISDRAPFNQPQHF TGTGCCATCAGTGACAGGGCACCCTTCAATCAGCCCCAGCATTTT
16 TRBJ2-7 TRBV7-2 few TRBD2 CASSLAGLAGNYEQYF TGTGCCAGCAGCTTAGCGGGACTAGCGGGAAACTACGAGCAGTACTTC
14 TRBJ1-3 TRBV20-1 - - CSATPVVSGNTIYF TGCAGTGCCACTCCCGTGGTCTCTGGAAACACCATATATTTT
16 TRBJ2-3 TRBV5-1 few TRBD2 CASSATSGRRGDTQYF TGCGCCAGCAGCGCGACTAGCGGGAGGAGGGGAGATACGCAGTATTTT
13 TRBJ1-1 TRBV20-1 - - CSARVGMNTEAFF TGCAGTGCTAGAGTGGGCATGAACACTGAAGCTTTCTTT
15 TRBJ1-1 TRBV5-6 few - CASSLKGSQNTEAFF TGTGCCAGCAGCTTGAAGGGGTCTCAAAACACTGAAGCTTTCTTT
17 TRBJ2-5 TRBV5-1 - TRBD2 CASTLRVAGAGQGTQYF TGCGCCAGCACCTTGAGGGTAGCGGGAGCCGGGCAGGGGACCCAGTACTTC
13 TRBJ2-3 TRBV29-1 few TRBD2 CSVDGLAADTQYF TGCAGCGTTGATGGACTAGCGGCAGATACGCAGTATTTT
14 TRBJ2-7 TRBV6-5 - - CASSYGVFSLEQYF TGTGCCAGCAGTTACGGTGTTTTTAGCCTAGAGCAGTACTTC
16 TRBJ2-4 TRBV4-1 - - CASSQGSQGTKNIQYF TGCGCCAGCAGCCAAGGCTCTCAGGGAACCAAAAACATTCAGTACTTC
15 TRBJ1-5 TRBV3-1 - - CASSSGQPGGQPQHF TGTGCCAGCAGTAGCGGACAGCCCGGGGGTCAGCCCCAGCATTTT
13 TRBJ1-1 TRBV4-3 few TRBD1 CASSQDRGGRAFF TGCGCCAGCAGCCAGGACAGGGGTGGGAGGGCTTTCTTT
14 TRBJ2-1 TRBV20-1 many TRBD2 CSAVSGGRPNEQFF TGCAGTGCCGTAAGCGGGGGGCGACCCAATGAGCAGTTCTTC
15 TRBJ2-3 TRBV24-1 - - CATSGSRGRTDTQYF TGTGCCACCAGTGGGAGTCGGGGTCGCACAGATACGCAGTATTTT
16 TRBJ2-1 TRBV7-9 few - CASEGQGEGGYNEQFF TGTGCCAGCGAAGGACAAGGGGAAGGGGGCTACAATGAGCAGTTCTTC
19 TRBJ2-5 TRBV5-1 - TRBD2 CASGLAPSGGMGSQETQYF TGCGCCAGCGGCTTGGCTCCTAGCGGGGGGATGGGAAGCCAAGAGACCCAGTACTTC
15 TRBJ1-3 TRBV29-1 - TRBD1 CSATTGTGTGNTIYF TGCAGCGCCACAACCGGGACAGGGACCGGAAACACCATATATTTT